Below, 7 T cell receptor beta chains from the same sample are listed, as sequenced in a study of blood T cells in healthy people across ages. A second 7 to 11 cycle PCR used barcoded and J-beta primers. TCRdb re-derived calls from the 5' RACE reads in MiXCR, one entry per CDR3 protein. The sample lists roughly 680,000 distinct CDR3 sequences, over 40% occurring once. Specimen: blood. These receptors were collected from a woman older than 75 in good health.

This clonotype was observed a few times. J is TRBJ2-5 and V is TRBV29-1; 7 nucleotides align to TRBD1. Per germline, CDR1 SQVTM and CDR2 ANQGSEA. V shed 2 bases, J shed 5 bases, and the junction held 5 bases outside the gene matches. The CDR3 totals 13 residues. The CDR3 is CSVEFTGVETQYF. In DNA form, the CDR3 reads TGCAGCGTTGAATTCACAGGGGTGGAGACCCAGTACTTC.

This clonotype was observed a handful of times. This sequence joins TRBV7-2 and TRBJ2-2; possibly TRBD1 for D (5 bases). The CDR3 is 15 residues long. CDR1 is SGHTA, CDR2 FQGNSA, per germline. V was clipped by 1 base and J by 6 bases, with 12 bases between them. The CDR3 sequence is CASSLGLGVAGELFF. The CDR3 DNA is TGTGCCAGCAGCTTAGGGCTAGGGGTAGCCGGGGAGCTGTTTTTT.

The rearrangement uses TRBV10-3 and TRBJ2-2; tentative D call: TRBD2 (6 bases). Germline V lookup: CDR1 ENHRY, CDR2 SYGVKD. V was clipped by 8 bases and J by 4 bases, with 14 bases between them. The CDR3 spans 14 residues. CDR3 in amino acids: CAISLGSGTGELFF. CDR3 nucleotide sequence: TGTGCCATCTCTCTCGGTAGCGGCACCGGGGAGCTGTTTTTT.

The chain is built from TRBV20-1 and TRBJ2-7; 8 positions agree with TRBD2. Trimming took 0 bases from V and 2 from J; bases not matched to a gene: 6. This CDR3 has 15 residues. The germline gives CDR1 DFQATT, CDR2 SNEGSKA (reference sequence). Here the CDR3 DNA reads TGCAGTGCTAGAGAAACTAGCGGCGGCACCTACGAGCAGTACTTC. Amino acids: CSARETSGGTYEQYF.

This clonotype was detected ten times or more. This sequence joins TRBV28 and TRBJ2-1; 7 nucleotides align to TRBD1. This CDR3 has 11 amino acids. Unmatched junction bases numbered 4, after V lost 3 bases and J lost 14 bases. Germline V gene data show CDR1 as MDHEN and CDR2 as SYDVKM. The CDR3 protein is CASSLTGMEFF. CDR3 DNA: TGTGCCAGCAGTTTGACAGGGATGGAGTTCTTC.

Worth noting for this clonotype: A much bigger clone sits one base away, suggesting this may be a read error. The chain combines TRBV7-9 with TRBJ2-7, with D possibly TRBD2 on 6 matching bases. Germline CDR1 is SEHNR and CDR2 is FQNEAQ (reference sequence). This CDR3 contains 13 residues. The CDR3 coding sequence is TGTGCCAGCAGCGTAGCGGACTACTACGAGCAGTACTTC. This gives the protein CASSVADYYEQYF.

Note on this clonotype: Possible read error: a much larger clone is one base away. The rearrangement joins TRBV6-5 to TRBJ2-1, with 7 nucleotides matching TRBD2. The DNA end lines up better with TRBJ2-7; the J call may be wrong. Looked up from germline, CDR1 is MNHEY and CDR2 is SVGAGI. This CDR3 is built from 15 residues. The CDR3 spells CASSSVGGSYNEQYF. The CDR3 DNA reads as TGTGCCAGCAGCTCAGTGGGGGGGTCCTACAATGAGCAGTACTTC.